The rows below give T cell receptor beta chains drawn from one sample of a study of T-cell reconstitution after alpha-beta-depleted transplantation in children. TCRdb used MiXCR to reprocess the PCR reads, holding one entry per CDR3 protein. The repertoire has 500,000 or so distinct CDR3 sequences, more than 9.5% of them found once; the top ten carry 14%. The source was PBMCs, mostly from graft donor cells, collected 180 days after TCRalphabeta/CD19-depleted stem cell transplant. The receptors stem from a female patient aged 2-10 years who had a stem cell transplant for aplastic anemia, so the T cells may come from the graft donor. CDR3s include the opening cysteine and the closing phenylalanine or tryptophan. The D gene is left open where the match is weak. Size tells how often a clone was seen (once, few, many) or the class of an expanded clone, and some rows leave it out.

>TRBV6-2/TRBV6-3|few|TRBJ1-5|-
TGTGCCAGCAGTTACTCGAAGAGGGCAGGGTCTTTGGGGAGCAATCAGCCCCAGCATTTT
CASSYSKRAGSLGSNQPQHF
>TRBV29-1|few|TRBJ2-3|-
TGCAGCGTTGAAGACGGGTCTACTCTGCAAAGGACAGATACGCAGTATTTT
CSVEDGSTLQRTDTQYF
>TRBV2|few|TRBJ2-1|TRBD2
TGTGCCAGCAGTGGGTCCCTAGCGGGAGGGAATGAGCAGTTCTTC
CASSGSLAGGNEQFF
>TRBV20-1|few|TRBJ2-3|TRBD2
TGCAGTGCTAGTTGGGGCCCGGGACTAGCGGGCTTTAGCACAGATACGCAGTATTTT
CSASWGPGLAGFSTDTQYF
>TRBV18|-|TRBJ2-3|-
TGTGCCAGCGATAGCGGTTACACAGATACGCAGTATTTT
CASDSGYTDTQYF
>TRBV24-1|-|TRBJ2-2|-
TGTGCCACCCGGAACAGTGACACCGGGGAGCTGTTTTTT
CATRNSDTGELFF
>TRBV28|-|TRBJ2-2|-
TGTGCCAGCAGTTTTGGATGGGGTTCCGGGGAGCTGTTTTTT
CASSFGWGSGELFF
>TRBV7-9|few|TRBJ1-6|-
TGTGCCAGCAGCTTTGTTGCGACAGTCTATAATTCACCCCTCCACTTT
CASSFVATVYNSPLHF
>TRBV19|-|TRBJ2-7|TRBD1
TGTGCCACTATGGACAGGGGGCCATACGAGCAGTACTTC
CATMDRGPYEQYF
>TRBV3-1|-|TRBJ2-3|TRBD2
TGTGCCAGCAGCCCTGGGACTAGCAGATATACGCAGTATTTT
CASSPGTSRYTQYF
>TRBV12-3/TRBV12-4|many|TRBJ1-1|-
TGTGCCAGCAGTTTTGCGAACACTGAAGCTTTCTTT
CASSFANTEAFF
>TRBV4-3|once|TRBJ2-2|TRBD2
TGCGCCAGCAGCCAAGGGCCGAGACTAGCTTCCGGGGAGCTGTTTTTT
CASSQGPRLASGELFF
>TRBV7-2|few|TRBJ2-1|-
TGTGCCAGCAGCTACCTATCGGGACCACTAAATGAGCAGTTCTTC
CASSYLSGPLNEQFF
>TRBV5-1|-|TRBJ2-1|-
TGCGCCAGCAGCGGAAGCGCTGACAGTTTCGCCAATGAGCAGTTCTTC
CASSGSADSFANEQFF
>TRBV9|-|TRBJ1-4|-
TGTGCCAGCAGCGGGTCCGGCGCGTACAGTCGTAATGAAAAACTGTTTTTT
CASSGSGAYSRNEKLFF
>TRBV28|few|TRBJ2-1|-
TGTGCCAGCAGTTTCCGTTTAAGCCGAGTGAATGAGCAGTTCTTC
CASSFRLSRVNEQFF
>TRBV6-2/TRBV6-3|few|TRBJ1-1|TRBD1
TGTGCCAGCAGTCCAGACAGGGTGGGGACTGAAGCTTTCTTT
CASSPDRVGTEAFF
>TRBV20-1|-|TRBJ2-1|-
TGCAGTGCTACAGTACTAGATCGGGTTCACAATGAGCAGTTCTTC
CSATVLDRVHNEQFF
>TRBV28|few|TRBJ1-1|TRBD1
TGTGCCAGCAGTTATTCCGGGACAGGGGATCCTGAAGCTTTCTTT
CASSYSGTGDPEAFF
>TRBV18|-|TRBJ2-2|-
TGTGCCAGCTCACTGGGTACCGGGCCCGCGAACACCGGGGAGCTGTTTTTT
CASSLGTGPANTGELFF
>TRBV7-9|-|TRBJ2-5|TRBD2
TGTGCCAGCAGACTAGCGGGAGGGTCGGAGACCCAGTACTTC
CASRLAGGSETQYF
>TRBV6-5|many|TRBJ2-1|-
TGTGCCAGCAGTTATATAGGGGACAATGAGCAGTTCTTC
CASSYIGDNEQFF
>TRBV10-3|few|TRBJ2-7|-
TGTGCCATCAGCGCCACCCGTAGCGAGCAGTACTTC
CAISATRSEQYF
>TRBV6-2/TRBV6-3|few|TRBJ1-1|-
TGTGCCAGCAAGGGCACACTGAACACTGAAGCTTTCTTT
CASKGTLNTEAFF
>TRBV7-9|-|TRBJ1-1|-
TGTGCCAGCAGCCATAGGGCGGCAGGGTCAAGCGCTGAAGCTTTCTTT
CASSHRAAGSSAEAFF
>TRBV28|many|TRBJ1-1|-
TGTGCCAGCATCCCCACGAGCAGGCCTGTGAACACTGAAGCTTTCTTT
CASIPTSRPVNTEAFF
>TRBV24-1|few|TRBJ1-4|TRBD1
TGTGCCACCAGTGATAAGGGGGCGCTTGGCGAAAAACTGTTTTTT
CATSDKGALGEKLFF
>TRBV7-9|-|TRBJ2-1|-
TGTGCCAGCAGCCCCGAGGAGGCTAATGAGCAGTTCTTC
CASSPEEANEQFF
>TRBV7-8|few|TRBJ2-3|-
TGTGCCACCTCACTCCCCAGAGGACTACTCACAGATACGCAGTATTTT
CATSLPRGLLTDTQYF
>TRBV6-5|few|TRBJ1-6|TRBD1
TGTGCCAGCAGTGACTCGGACAGGGTTTCACCCCTCCACTTT
CASSDSDRVSPLHF
>TRBV7-9|few|TRBJ2-5|TRBD1
TGTGCCAGCAGCTTCTCCGGGACAGAACGAAAAGAGACCCAGTACTTC
CASSFSGTERKETQYF
>TRBV7-2|-|TRBJ2-1|-
TGTGCCAGCAGCTTCTACGGGGACTCCTACAATGAGCAGTTCTTC
CASSFYGDSYNEQFF
>TRBV6-5|-|TRBJ2-3|-
TGTGCCAGCAGTTACCTAGCCAGCGGTGGCACAGATACGCAGTATTTT
CASSYLASGGTDTQYF
>TRBV3-1|few|TRBJ2-1|TRBD2
TGTGCCAGCAGCCAAGCAATCGGGGGCATCACTAGCGGGAGGGGTAATGAGCAGTTCTTC
CASSQAIGGITSGRGNEQFF
>TRBV6-2/TRBV6-3|many|TRBJ2-1|-
TGTGCCACCTCCGGGGGTGAGCAGTTCTTC
CATSGGEQFF
>TRBV24-1|-|TRBJ2-5|-
TGTGCCACCAGTTCCGGGACAGAGACCCAGTACTTC
CATSSGTETQYF
>TRBV6-1|few|TRBJ2-1|TRBD2
TGTGCCAGCAGTGAAAAGGCTAGCGGGAGCGGGCTGGGCTACAATGAGCAGTTCTTC
CASSEKASGSGLGYNEQFF
>TRBV30|few|TRBJ2-7|-
TGTGCCTGGAGTGTAATTTGGTTACTCGAAGCCGAGCAGTACTTC
CAWSVIWLLEAEQYF